This is a list of T cell receptor beta chains from one sample in a study of T cell repertoires in cytomegalovirus infection. One entry per CDR3 protein results from TCRdb running MiXCR on the reads. The sample lists 250,000 to 300,000 distinct CDR3 sequences; less than 25% were seen once. The antigens for these receptors are not known. Specimen: cultured PBMCs, collected from culture after CMV antigen stimulation. Source of these receptors: a human donor in good health (CMV status not recorded). Some clones in this sample may be carry-over from other donors' samples. CDR3s include the opening cysteine and the closing phenylalanine or tryptophan. Fields, in order: clone size, J gene, V gene, D gene, CDR3 protein, CDR3 DNA. D genes are given only for firm matches. The size entry is marked missing in some rows and otherwise reads once, few, many or a size class.

size: -; J: TRBJ1-1; V: TRBV12-3/TRBV12-4; D: -; CDR3: CASSLEPPSGAFF; DNA: TGTGCCAGCAGTTTAGAGCCCCCTTCGGGAGCTTTCTTT
size: few; J: TRBJ2-3; V: TRBV20-1; D: TRBD1; CDR3: CSLTGPADTQYF; DNA: TGCAGCCTGACAGGGCCGGCGGATACGCAGTATTTT
size: -; J: TRBJ2-1; V: TRBV9; D: TRBD2; CDR3: CASSLTSGKYNEQFF; DNA: TGTGCCAGCAGCCTCACTAGCGGGAAGTACAATGAGCAGTTCTTC
size: -; J: TRBJ2-1; V: TRBV10-3; D: -; CDR3: CAISEETNRNNEQFF; DNA: TGTGCCATCAGTGAAGAGACTAATAGAAACAATGAGCAGTTCTTC
size: many; J: TRBJ2-2; V: TRBV7-9; D: -; CDR3: CASSLDKATGELFF; DNA: TGTGCCAGCAGCTTAGACAAGGCCACCGGGGAGCTGTTTTTT
size: -; J: TRBJ2-3; V: TRBV12-3/TRBV12-4; D: -; CDR3: CASSLAPGDTQYF; DNA: TGTGCCAGCAGTTTAGCGCCCGGAGATACGCAGTATTTT
size: -; J: TRBJ2-3; V: TRBV5-5; D: -; CDR3: CASSDSGLAVADTQYF; DNA: TGTGCCAGCAGCGATTCTGGGTTGGCGGTTGCAGATACGCAGTATTTT
size: many; J: TRBJ2-5; V: TRBV7-2; D: TRBD1; CDR3: CASSSLPGQGETQYF; DNA: TGTGCCAGCAGTTCACTGCCGGGACAGGGAGAGACCCAGTACTTC
size: -; J: TRBJ2-1; V: TRBV7-6; D: TRBD2; CDR3: CASSPGLAGDYNEQFF; DNA: TGTGCCAGCAGCCCCGGACTAGCGGGAGACTACAATGAGCAGTTCTTC
size: -; J: TRBJ1-2; V: TRBV25-1; D: -; CDR3: CASSELIGGYTF; DNA: TGTGCCAGCAGTGAATTAATCGGGGGCTACACCTTC
size: many; J: TRBJ2-1; V: TRBV12-3/TRBV12-4; D: -; CDR3: CASSLGPSGNEQFF; DNA: TGTGCCAGCAGTTTAGGGCCATCGGGTAATGAGCAGTTCTTC
size: few; J: TRBJ2-1; V: TRBV15; D: TRBD2; CDR3: CATSSGTSVGEQFF; DNA: TGTGCCACCAGCAGCGGGACTAGTGTGGGCGAGCAGTTCTTC
size: -; J: TRBJ1-1; V: TRBV11-3; D: -; CDR3: CASSLDVTAEAFF; DNA: TGTGCCAGCAGCTTAGATGTGACAGCTGAAGCTTTCTTT
size: many; J: TRBJ2-2; V: TRBV7-2; D: -; CDR3: CASSPNTNTGELFF; DNA: TGTGCCAGCAGCCCGAACACGAACACCGGGGAGCTGTTTTTT
size: many; J: TRBJ1-5; V: TRBV12-3/TRBV12-4; D: -; CDR3: CASTKGGENQPQHF; DNA: TGTGCCAGCACCAAGGGGGGGGAGAATCAGCCCCAGCATTTT
size: few; J: TRBJ1-6; V: TRBV19; D: TRBD1; CDR3: CASSIRTGESPLHF; DNA: TGTGCCAGTAGTATACGGACAGGGGAATCACCCCTCCACTTT
size: -; J: TRBJ2-7; V: TRBV7-6; D: -; CDR3: CASSQENEPYEQYF; DNA: TGTGCCAGCAGCCAAGAAAACGAGCCCTACGAGCAGTACTTC
size: -; J: TRBJ2-1; V: TRBV7-2; D: -; CDR3: CASSPTRSSYNEQFF; DNA: TGTGCCAGCAGCCCCACTAGGAGCTCCTACAATGAGCAGTTCTTC
size: -; J: TRBJ1-1; V: TRBV4-1; D: -; CDR3: CASSQDSRMNTEAFF; DNA: TGCGCCAGCAGCCAAGACTCGCGGATGAATACTGAAGCTTTCTTT
size: few; J: TRBJ2-7; V: TRBV7-8; D: TRBD1; CDR3: CASSSRTGVYEQYF; DNA: TGTGCCAGCAGTTCCAGGACAGGGGTCTACGAGCAGTACTTC
size: -; J: TRBJ2-3; V: TRBV4-3; D: TRBD1; CDR3: CASSQDPYRGQADTQYF; DNA: TGCGCCAGCAGCCAGGACCCTTACAGGGGGCAAGCGGATACGCAGTATTTT
size: few; J: TRBJ1-1; V: TRBV5-1; D: -; CDR3: CASSLNPGREAFF; DNA: TGCGCCAGCAGCTTGAATCCCGGACGGGAAGCTTTCTTT
size: few; J: TRBJ2-5; V: TRBV20-1; D: -; CDR3: CSAGLAGAPLTQYF; DNA: TGCAGTGCCGGACTGGCGGGGGCTCCGTTGACCCAGTACTTC
size: many; J: TRBJ2-5; V: TRBV28; D: TRBD2; CDR3: CASSGTSGRKETQYF; DNA: TGTGCCAGCAGCGGGACTAGCGGGAGGAAAGAGACCCAGTACTTC
size: -; J: TRBJ2-3; V: TRBV6-6; D: TRBD2; CDR3: CASRDHSGSHLLDTQYF; DNA: TGTGCCAGCAGAGACCATAGCGGGAGCCACCTGTTGGATACGCAGTATTTT
size: few; J: TRBJ2-2; V: TRBV4-3; D: TRBD1; CDR3: CASSQSRQGTGELFF; DNA: TGCGCCAGCAGCCAATCTCGACAGGGAACCGGGGAGCTGTTTTTT
size: -; J: TRBJ2-1; V: TRBV7-2; D: TRBD1; CDR3: CASSVDRGVYNEQFF; DNA: TGTGCCAGCAGCGTTGACAGGGGAGTCTACAATGAGCAGTTCTTC
size: few; J: TRBJ2-1; V: TRBV20-1; D: TRBD2; CDR3: CSARFGGAYNEQFF; DNA: TGCAGTGCTAGGTTTGGGGGGGCCTACAATGAGCAGTTCTTC
size: few; J: TRBJ2-2; V: TRBV19; D: -; CDR3: CASRAPVITGELFF; DNA: TGTGCCAGTAGGGCTCCAGTAATTACCGGGGAGCTGTTTTTT
size: many; J: TRBJ2-3; V: TRBV9; D: -; CDR3: CASSVGGESADTQYF; DNA: TGTGCCAGCAGCGTAGGGGGAGAAAGCGCAGATACGCAGTATTTT
size: many; J: TRBJ2-7; V: TRBV7-2; D: TRBD2; CDR3: CASSSGGGYEQYF; DNA: TGTGCCAGCAGCTCGGGAGGCGGCTACGAGCAGTACTTC
size: -; J: TRBJ2-5; V: TRBV19; D: -; CDR3: CASSIGYSQETQYF; DNA: TGTGCCAGTAGTATTGGGTATTCACAGGAGACCCAGTACTTC
size: many; J: TRBJ2-5; V: TRBV7-2; D: -; CDR3: CASSTTRGSRQETQYF; DNA: TGTGCCAGCAGCACCACCCGGGGGAGCCGACAAGAGACCCAGTACTTC
size: many; J: TRBJ2-3; V: TRBV7-2; D: -; CDR3: CASSLGGAFTDTQYF; DNA: TGTGCCAGCAGCTTAGGCGGGGCCTTCACAGATACGCAGTATTTT
size: few; J: TRBJ2-7; V: TRBV5-6; D: -; CDR3: CASSLQGLYSYEQYF; DNA: TGTGCCAGCAGCTTGCAAGGGTTATACTCCTACGAGCAGTACTTC
size: many; J: TRBJ2-7; V: TRBV30; D: TRBD2; CDR3: CAWSVEASGRGQYF; DNA: TGTGCCTGGAGTGTAGAGGCTAGCGGGAGGGGGCAGTACTTC
size: few; J: TRBJ2-7; V: TRBV25-1; D: TRBD2; CDR3: CASSAPGTSSYEQYF; DNA: TGTGCCAGCAGTGCTCCCGGGACTAGCTCCTACGAGCAGTACTTC
size: few; J: TRBJ1-2; V: TRBV7-4; D: TRBD1; CDR3: CASSTGQGVVGYTF; DNA: TGTGCCAGCAGCACTGGACAGGGAGTAGTTGGCTACACCTTC
size: many; J: TRBJ2-1; V: TRBV15; D: TRBD2; CDR3: CATSPTSGNNEQFF; DNA: TGTGCCACCAGCCCGACTAGCGGGAACAATGAGCAGTTCTTC
size: few; J: TRBJ2-5; V: TRBV7-8; D: TRBD1; CDR3: CASSPGGRETQYF; DNA: TGTGCCAGCAGCCCAGGGGGCCGGGAGACCCAGTACTTC
size: few; J: TRBJ2-2; V: TRBV19; D: -; CDR3: CASSKSGTPGGELFF; DNA: TGTGCCAGTAGTAAGTCCGGGACCCCCGGCGGGGAGCTGTTTTTT
size: -; J: TRBJ1-1; V: TRBV11-1; D: TRBD1; CDR3: CASSHTGGRLGDTEAFF; DNA: TGTGCCAGCAGTCACACAGGGGGCCGTTTGGGGGACACTGAAGCTTTCTTT
size: few; J: TRBJ1-6; V: TRBV19; D: -; CDR3: CASLPGQGLRSPLHF; DNA: TGTGCCAGTTTACCGGGACAAGGGTTAAGATCACCCCTCCACTTT
size: -; J: TRBJ1-1; V: TRBV6-6; D: -; CDR3: CASTDPQGRGAEAFF; DNA: TGTGCCAGCACCGACCCCCAGGGGAGAGGGGCTGAAGCTTTCTTT
size: many; J: TRBJ2-1; V: TRBV7-8; D: TRBD1; CDR3: CASGTGLDEQFF; DNA: TGTGCCAGCGGGACAGGGCTAGATGAGCAGTTCTTC
size: -; J: TRBJ2-6; V: TRBV14; D: -; CDR3: CASTLRRGSGANVLTF; DNA: TGTGCCAGCACCCTCAGGAGGGGTAGCGGGGCCAACGTCCTGACTTTC
size: -; J: TRBJ2-2; V: TRBV12-3/TRBV12-4; D: -; CDR3: CASRLGSGAGELFF; DNA: TGTGCCAGCAGGCTCGGGAGCGGTGCCGGGGAGCTGTTTTTT
size: few; J: TRBJ1-2; V: TRBV7-3; D: -; CDR3: CASSPGPNYGYTF; DNA: TGTGCCAGCAGCCCGGGACCGAACTATGGCTACACCTTC
size: few; J: TRBJ1-2; V: TRBV12-3/TRBV12-4; D: TRBD1; CDR3: CASSYTFISFGQARYGYTF; DNA: TGTGCCAGCAGTTACACCTTTATATCCTTCGGACAGGCGCGGTATGGCTACACCTTC
size: -; J: TRBJ2-5; V: TRBV6-1; D: -; CDR3: CASSGVVSHWEETQYF; DNA: TGTGCCAGCAGCGGAGTCGTATCCCACTGGGAGGAGACCCAGTACTTC
size: few; J: TRBJ1-1; V: TRBV7-4; D: -; CDR3: CASSLETGTNTEAFF; DNA: TGTGCCAGCAGCTTGGAGACAGGAACTAACACTGAAGCTTTCTTT
size: -; J: TRBJ1-4; V: TRBV12-5; D: -; CDR3: CASGLENRDRNEKLFF; DNA: TGTGCTAGTGGTTTGGAAAACCGGGACCGAAATGAAAAACTGTTTTTT
size: many; J: TRBJ2-7; V: TRBV20-1; D: TRBD1; CDR3: CSAFGQGAWEQYF; DNA: TGCAGTGCTTTTGGACAGGGGGCGTGGGAGCAGTACTTC
size: -; J: TRBJ1-3; V: TRBV29-1; D: -; CDR3: CSVQKAGNTIYF; DNA: TGCAGCGTGCAAAAGGCTGGAAACACCATATATTTT
size: -; J: TRBJ2-7; V: TRBV7-8; D: -; CDR3: CTSGSRASYEQYF; DNA: TGTACCAGCGGTTCCAGGGCCTCCTACGAGCAGTACTTC
size: many; J: TRBJ1-2; V: TRBV6-1; D: TRBD1; CDR3: CASSLMTGDLGYTF; DNA: TGTGCCAGCAGCCTCATGACAGGGGACCTTGGCTACACCTTC
size: few; J: TRBJ2-1; V: TRBV19; D: TRBD2; CDR3: CASSTGLERRF; DNA: TGTGCCAGTAGTACGGGACTAGAAAGGCGCTTC
size: -; J: TRBJ2-7; V: TRBV4-1; D: TRBD2; CDR3: CASSQTVSGLTYEQYF; DNA: TGCGCCAGCAGCCAAACGGTGTCGGGACTAACCTACGAGCAGTACTTC
size: -; J: TRBJ2-1; V: TRBV7-2; D: -; CDR3: CASSPQRVEQFF; DNA: TGTGCCAGCAGTCCTCAGCGGGTGGAGCAGTTCTTC
size: few; J: TRBJ1-2; V: TRBV20-1; D: TRBD1; CDR3: CSARPGQGDYGYTF; DNA: TGCAGTGCTAGACCCGGACAGGGCGACTATGGCTACACCTTC